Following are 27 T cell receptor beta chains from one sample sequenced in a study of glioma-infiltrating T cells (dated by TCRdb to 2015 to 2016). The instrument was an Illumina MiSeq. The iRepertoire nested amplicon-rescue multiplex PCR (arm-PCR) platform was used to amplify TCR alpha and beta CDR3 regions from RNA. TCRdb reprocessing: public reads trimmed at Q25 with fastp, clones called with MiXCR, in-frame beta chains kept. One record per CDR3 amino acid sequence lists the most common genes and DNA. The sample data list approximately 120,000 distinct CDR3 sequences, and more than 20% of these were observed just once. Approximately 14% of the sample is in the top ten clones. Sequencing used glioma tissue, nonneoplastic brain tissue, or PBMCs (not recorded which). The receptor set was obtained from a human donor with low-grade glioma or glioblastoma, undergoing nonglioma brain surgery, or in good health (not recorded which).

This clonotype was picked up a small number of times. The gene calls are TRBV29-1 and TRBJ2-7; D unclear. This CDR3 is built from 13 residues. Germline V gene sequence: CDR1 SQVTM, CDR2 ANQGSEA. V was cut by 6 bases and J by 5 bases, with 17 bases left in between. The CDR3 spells CSVAYKGVDEQYF. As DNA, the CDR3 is TGCAGCGTCGCCTATAAGGGTGTCGACGAGCAGTACTTC.

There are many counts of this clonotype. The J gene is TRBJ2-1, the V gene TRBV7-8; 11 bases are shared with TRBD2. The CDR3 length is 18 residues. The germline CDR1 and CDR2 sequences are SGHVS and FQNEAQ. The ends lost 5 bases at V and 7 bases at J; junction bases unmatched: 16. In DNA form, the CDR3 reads TGTGCCAGCAGCCTTCCTTACAGACTAGCGGGATTTGGGAATGAGCAGTTCTTC. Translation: CASSLPYRLAGFGNEQFF.

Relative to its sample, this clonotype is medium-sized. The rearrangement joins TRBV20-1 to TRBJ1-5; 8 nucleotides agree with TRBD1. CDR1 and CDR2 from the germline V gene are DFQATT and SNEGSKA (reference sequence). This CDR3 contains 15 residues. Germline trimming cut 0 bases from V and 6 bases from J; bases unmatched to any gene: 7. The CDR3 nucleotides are TGCAGTGCTAGAGATCACGGGACAGGATCTCAGCCCCAGCATTTT. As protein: CSARDHGTGSQPQHF.

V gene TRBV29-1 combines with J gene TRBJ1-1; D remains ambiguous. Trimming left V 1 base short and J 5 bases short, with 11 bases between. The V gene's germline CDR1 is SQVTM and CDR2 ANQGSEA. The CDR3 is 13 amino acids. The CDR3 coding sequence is TGCAGCGTTGAAGTCCTAGAAGAGACTGAAGCTTTCTTT. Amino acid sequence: CSVEVLEETEAFF.

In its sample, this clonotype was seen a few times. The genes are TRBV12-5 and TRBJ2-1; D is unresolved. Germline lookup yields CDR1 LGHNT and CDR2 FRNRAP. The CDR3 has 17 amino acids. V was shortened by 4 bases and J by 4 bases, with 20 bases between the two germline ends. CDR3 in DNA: TGTGCTAGTGGTTCCCGCCCGCCACGGGCGCGGTACAATGAGCAGTTCTTC. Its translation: CASGSRPPRARYNEQFF.

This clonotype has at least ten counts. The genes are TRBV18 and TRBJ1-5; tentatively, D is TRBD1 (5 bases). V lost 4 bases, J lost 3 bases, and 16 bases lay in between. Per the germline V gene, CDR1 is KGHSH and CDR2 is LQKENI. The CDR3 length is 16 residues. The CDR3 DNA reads TGTGCCAGCTCACTCTACAGGCTAGGACCCAATCAGCCCCAGCATTTT. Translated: CASSLYRLGPNQPQHF.

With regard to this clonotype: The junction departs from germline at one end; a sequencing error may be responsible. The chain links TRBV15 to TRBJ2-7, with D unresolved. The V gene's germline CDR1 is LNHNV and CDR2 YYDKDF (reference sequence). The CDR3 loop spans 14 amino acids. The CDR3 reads CANSRDMSSYEKYF. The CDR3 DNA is TGTGCCAACAGCAGAGACATGAGCTCCTACGAGAAGTACTTC.

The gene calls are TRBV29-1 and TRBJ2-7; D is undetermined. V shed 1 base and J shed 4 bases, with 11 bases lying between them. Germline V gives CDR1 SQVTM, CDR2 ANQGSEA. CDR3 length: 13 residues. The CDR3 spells CSVEGKTGYEQYF. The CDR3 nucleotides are TGCAGCGTTGAAGGTAAAACTGGTTACGAGCAGTACTTC.

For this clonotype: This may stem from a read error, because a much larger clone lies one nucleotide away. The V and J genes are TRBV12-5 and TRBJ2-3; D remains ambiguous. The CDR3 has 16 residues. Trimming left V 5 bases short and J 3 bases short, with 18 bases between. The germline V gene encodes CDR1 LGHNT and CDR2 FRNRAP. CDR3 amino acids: CASGRRVGRGTDTQYF. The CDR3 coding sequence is TGTGCTAGTGGTCGACGAGTAGGAAGAGGAACAGATACGCAGTATTTT.

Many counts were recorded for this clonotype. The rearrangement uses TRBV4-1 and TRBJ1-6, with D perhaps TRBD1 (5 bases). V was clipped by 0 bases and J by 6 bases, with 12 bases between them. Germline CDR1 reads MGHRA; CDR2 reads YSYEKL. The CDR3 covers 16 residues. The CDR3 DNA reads TGCGCCAGCAGCCAAGATCCGGCAGGGCGTAATTCACCCCTCCACTTT. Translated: CASSQDPAGRNSPLHF.

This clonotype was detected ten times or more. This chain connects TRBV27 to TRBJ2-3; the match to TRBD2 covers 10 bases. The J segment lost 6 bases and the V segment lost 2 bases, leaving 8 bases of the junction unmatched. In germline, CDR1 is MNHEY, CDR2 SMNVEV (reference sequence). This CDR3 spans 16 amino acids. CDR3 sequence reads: CASSLASSGSPDTQYF. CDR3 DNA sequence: TGTGCCAGCAGTTTAGCGTCTAGCGGGAGCCCCGATACGCAGTATTTT.

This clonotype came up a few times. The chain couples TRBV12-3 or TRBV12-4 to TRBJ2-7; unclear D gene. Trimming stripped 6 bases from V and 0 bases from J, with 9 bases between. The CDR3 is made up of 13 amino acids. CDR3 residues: CASSDLSSYEQYF. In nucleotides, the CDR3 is TGTGCCAGCAGCGACTTGAGCTCCTACGAGCAGTACTTC.

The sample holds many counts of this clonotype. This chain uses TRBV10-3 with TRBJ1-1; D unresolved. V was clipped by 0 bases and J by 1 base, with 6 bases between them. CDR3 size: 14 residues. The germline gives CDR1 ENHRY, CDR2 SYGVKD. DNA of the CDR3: TGTGCCATCAGTGAGTCAGCAGGGAACACTGAAGCTTTCTTT. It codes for CAISESAGNTEAFF.

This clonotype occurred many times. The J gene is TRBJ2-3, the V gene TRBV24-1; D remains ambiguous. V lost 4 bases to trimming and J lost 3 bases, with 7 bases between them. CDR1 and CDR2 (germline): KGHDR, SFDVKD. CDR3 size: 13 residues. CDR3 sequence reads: CATSDGSTDTQYF. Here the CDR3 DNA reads TGTGCCACCAGTGACGGCTCGACAGATACGCAGTATTTT.

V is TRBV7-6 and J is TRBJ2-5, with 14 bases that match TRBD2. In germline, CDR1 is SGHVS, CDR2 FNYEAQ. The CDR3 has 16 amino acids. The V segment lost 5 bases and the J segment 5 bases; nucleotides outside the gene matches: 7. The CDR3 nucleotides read TGTGCCAGCAGCCCCGGGACTAGCGGGAGTGAGGAGACCCAGTACTTC. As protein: CASSPGTSGSEETQYF.

The CDR3 nucleotides are TGCGCCAGCAGCTACAGGTGGGTCATACGGAACACCGGGGAGCTGTTTTTT. Translation: CASSYRWVIRNTGELFF. The V gene is TRBV4-1, the J gene TRBJ2-2; possible D gene TRBD1, 5 bases. This CDR3 contains 17 residues. Deletions cut 5 bases from V and 1 base from J, with 17 bases between. Per germline, CDR1 MGHRA and CDR2 YSYEKL.

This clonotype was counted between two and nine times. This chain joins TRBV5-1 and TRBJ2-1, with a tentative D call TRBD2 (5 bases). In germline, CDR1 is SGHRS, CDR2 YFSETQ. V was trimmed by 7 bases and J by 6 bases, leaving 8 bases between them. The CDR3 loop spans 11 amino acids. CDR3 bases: TGCGCCAGCCGAGGGATCAATGAGCAGTTCTTC. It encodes CASRGINEQFF. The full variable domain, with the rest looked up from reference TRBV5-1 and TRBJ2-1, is KAGVTQTPRYLIKTRGQQVTLSCSPISGHRSVSWYQQTPGQGLQFLFEYFSETQRNKGNFPGRFSGRQFSNSRSEMNVSTLELGDSALYLCASRGINEQFFGPGTRLTVL.

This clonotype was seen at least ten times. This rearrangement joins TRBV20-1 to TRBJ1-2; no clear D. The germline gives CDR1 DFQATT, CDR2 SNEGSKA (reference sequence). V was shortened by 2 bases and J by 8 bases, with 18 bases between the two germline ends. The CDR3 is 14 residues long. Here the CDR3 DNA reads TGCAGTGCTAGAAGGATGGTGGACCCGAGGGGCTACACCTTC. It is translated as CSARRMVDPRGYTF.

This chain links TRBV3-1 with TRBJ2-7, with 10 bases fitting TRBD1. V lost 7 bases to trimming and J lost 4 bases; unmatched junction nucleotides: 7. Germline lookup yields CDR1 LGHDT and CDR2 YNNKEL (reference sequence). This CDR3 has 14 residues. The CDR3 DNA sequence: TGTGCCAGCACCGGGACAGGGGTGAGGTACGAGCAGTACTTC. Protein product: CASTGTGVRYEQYF.

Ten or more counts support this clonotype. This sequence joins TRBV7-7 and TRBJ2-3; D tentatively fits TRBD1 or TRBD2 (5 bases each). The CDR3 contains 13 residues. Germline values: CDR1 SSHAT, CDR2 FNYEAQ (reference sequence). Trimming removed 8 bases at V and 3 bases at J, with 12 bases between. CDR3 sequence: CASSRGRTDTQYF. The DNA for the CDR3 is TGTGCCAGCTCACGGGGCAGGACAGATACGCAGTATTTT.

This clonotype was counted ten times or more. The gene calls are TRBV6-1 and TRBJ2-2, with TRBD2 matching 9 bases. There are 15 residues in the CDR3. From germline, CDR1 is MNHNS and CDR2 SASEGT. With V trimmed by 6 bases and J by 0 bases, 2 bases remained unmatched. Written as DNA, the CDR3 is TGTGCCAGCAGACGGACTAGCGCGAACACCGGGGAGCTGTTTTTT. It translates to CASRRTSANTGELFF.

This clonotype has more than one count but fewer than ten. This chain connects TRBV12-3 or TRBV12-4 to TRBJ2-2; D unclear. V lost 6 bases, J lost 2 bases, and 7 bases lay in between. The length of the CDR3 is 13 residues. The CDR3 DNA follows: TGTGCCAGCAGGCGCATTAACACCGGGGAGCTGTTTTTT. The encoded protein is CASRRINTGELFF.

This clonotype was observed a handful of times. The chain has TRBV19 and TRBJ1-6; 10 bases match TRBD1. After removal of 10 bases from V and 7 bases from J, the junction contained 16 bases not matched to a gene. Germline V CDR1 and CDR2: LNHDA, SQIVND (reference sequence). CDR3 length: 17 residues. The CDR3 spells CATTPGTGDIGNSPLHF. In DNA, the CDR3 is TGTGCCACCACTCCCGGGACAGGGGACATAGGCAATTCACCCCTCCACTTT. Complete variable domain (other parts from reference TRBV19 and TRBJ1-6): DGGITQSPKYLFRKEGQNVTLSCEQNLNHDAMYWYRQDPGQGLRLIYYSQIVNDFQKGDIAEGYSVSREKKESFPLTVTSAQKNPTAFYLCATTPGTGDIGNSPLHFGNGTRLTVT.

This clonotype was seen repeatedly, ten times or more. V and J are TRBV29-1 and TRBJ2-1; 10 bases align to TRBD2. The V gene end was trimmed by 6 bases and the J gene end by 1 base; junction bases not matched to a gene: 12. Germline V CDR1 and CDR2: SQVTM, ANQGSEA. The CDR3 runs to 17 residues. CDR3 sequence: CSVPSGSNLSSYNEQFF. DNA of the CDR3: TGCAGCGTCCCTAGCGGGAGTAATCTATCTTCCTACAATGAGCAGTTCTTC.

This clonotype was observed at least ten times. This chain's CDR3 is CAASLAGDREQYF. DNA for the CDR3: TGTGCCGCTAGTCTAGCGGGAGATCGCGAGCAGTACTTC. The chain uses TRBV6-1 and TRBJ2-7, with TRBD2 identical over 10 bases. With V trimmed by 11 bases and J by 6 bases, 10 bases remained unmatched. Germline loops: CDR1 MNHNS, CDR2 SASEGT. CDR3 length equals 13 residues.

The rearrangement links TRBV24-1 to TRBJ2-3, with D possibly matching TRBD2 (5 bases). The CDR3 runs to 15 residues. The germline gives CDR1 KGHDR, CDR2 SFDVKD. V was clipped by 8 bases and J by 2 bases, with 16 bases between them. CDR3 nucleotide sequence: TGTGCCACCAATGTACGTGAGGGCCCCACAGATACGCAGTATTTT. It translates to CATNVREGPTDTQYF.

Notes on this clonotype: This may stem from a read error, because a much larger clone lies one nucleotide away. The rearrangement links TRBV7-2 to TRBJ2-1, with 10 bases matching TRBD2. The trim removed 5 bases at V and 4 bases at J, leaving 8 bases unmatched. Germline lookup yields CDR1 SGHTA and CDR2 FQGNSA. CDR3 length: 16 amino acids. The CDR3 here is CASSLTSGTTYNEQFF. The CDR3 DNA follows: TGTGCCAGCAGCCTTACTAGCGGGACTACTTACAATGAGCAGTTCTTC.